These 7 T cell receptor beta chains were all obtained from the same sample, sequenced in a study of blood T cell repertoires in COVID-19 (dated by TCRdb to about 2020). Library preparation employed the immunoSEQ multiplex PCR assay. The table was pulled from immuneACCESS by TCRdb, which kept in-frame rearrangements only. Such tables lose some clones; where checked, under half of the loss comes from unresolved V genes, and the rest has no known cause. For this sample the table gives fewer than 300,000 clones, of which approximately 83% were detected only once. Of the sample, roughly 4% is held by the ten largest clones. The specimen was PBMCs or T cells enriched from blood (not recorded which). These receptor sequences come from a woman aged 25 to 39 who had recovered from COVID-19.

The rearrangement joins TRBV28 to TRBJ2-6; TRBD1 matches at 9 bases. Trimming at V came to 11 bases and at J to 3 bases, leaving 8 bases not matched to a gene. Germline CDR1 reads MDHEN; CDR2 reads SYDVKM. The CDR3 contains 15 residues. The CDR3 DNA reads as TGTGCCGGAAGTACAGGGGGCGTTGGGGCCAACGTCCTGACTTTC. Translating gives CAGSTGGVGANVLTF.

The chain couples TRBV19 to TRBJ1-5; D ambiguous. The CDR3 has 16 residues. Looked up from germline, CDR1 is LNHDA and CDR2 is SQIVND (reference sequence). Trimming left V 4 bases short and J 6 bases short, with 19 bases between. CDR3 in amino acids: CASSTLRTLPGQPQHF. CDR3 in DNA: TGTGCCAGTAGTACATTAAGGACTCTACCCGGTCAGCCCCAGCATTTT. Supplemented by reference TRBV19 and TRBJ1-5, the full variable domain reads DGGITQSPKYLFRKEGQNVTLSCEQNLNHDAMYWYRQDPGQGLRLIYYSQIVNDFQKGDIAEGYSVSREKKESFPLTVTSAQKNPTAFYLCASSTLRTLPGQPQHFGDGTRLSIL.

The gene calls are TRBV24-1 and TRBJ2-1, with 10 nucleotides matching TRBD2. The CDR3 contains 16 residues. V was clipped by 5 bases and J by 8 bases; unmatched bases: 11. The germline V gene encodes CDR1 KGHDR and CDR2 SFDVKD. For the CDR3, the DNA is TGTGCCACCAGTGGGGGGTCTAGCGGGAGAAGGGATGAGCAGTTCTTC. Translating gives CATSGGSSGRRDEQFF.

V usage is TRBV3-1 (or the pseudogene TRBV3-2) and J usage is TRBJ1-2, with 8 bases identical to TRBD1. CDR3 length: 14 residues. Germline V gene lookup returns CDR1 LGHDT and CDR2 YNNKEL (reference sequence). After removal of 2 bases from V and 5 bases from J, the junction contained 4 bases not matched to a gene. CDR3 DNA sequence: TGTGCCAGCAGCCAAAGGGGACAGGAATATGGCTACACCTTC. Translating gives CASSQRGQEYGYTF.

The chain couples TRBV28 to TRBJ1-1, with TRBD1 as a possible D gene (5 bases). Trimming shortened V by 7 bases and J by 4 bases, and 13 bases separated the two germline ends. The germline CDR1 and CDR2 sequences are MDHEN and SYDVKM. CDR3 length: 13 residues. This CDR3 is CASTKGVFTEAFF. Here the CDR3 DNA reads TGTGCCAGCACCAAAGGGGTTTTCACTGAAGCTTTCTTT.

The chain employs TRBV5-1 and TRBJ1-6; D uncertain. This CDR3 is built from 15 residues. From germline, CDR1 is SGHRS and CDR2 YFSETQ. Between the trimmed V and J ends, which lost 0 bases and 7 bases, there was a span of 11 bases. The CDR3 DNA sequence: TGCGCCAGCAGCTTGGTTCCAGGCTTAAATTCACCCCTCCACTTT. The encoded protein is CASSLVPGLNSPLHF.

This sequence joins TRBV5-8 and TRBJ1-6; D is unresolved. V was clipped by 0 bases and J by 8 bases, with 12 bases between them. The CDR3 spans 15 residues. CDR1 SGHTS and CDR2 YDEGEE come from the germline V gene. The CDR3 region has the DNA TGTGCCAGCAGCTTGGCCTGGGCCGGGGATTCACCCCTCCACTTT. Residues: CASSLAWAGDSPLHF.